Shown below are 10 T cell receptor beta chains from a single sample sequenced in a study of blood T cell repertoires in COVID-19. The method was immunoSEQ multiplex PCR; TCRdb's version includes in-frame clones alone and lacks a portion of them. Found here are roughly 200,000 clones, less than 90% of them singletons; the top ten hold around a sixth. The source material was peripheral blood. These receptors originate from a woman of 80 years or more with active or convalescent COVID-19.

The chain carries TRBV7-2 and TRBJ2-2, with 9 positions matching TRBD1. CDR3 length: 16 amino acids. After removal of 6 bases from V and 4 bases from J, the junction contained 9 bases not matched to a gene. The V gene's germline CDR1 is SGHTA and CDR2 FQGNSA. The chain's CDR3 is CASRVGTGWSTGELFF. CDR3 DNA: TGTGCCAGCAGGGTTGGGACAGGGTGGAGCACCGGGGAGCTGTTTTTT.

The gene calls are TRBV4-1 and TRBJ1-1; the D gene is possibly TRBD1 (6 bases). The CDR3 spans 14 residues. The V and J ends lost 4 bases and 5 bases respectively, with 14 bases between them. The V gene's germline CDR1 is MGHRA and CDR2 YSYEKL. CDR3 coding DNA: TGCGCCAGCAGCCGCCAGGGGTTCAGAACTGAAGCTTTCTTT. Amino acid sequence: CASSRQGFRTEAFF.

CDR3 residues: CASSIYVTGDTEAFF. The CDR3 DNA follows: TGTGCCAGCAGCATATATGTCACGGGGGACACTGAAGCTTTCTTT. The chain recombines TRBV7-9 with TRBJ1-1, with a weak D call TRBD1 (5 bases). Germline V lookup: CDR1 SEHNR, CDR2 FQNEAQ (reference sequence). This CDR3 comprises 15 residues. V was pared by 5 bases and J by 3 bases, with 16 bases between. The variable domain in full, with the rest retrieved from reference TRBV7-9 and TRBJ1-1, is DTGVSQNPRHKITKRGQNVTFRCDPISEHNRLYWYRQTLGQGPEFLTYFQNEAQLEKSRLLSDRFSAERPKGSFSTLEIQRTEQGDSAMYLCASSIYVTGDTEAFFGQGTRLTVV.

The rearrangement joins TRBV19 to TRBJ1-6; 9 bases agree with TRBD1. Germline CDR1 reads LNHDA; CDR2 reads SQIVND (reference sequence). The CDR3 sequence is 17 residues long. Trimming removed 2 bases from V and 6 bases from J; junction bases left unmatched: 8. The CDR3 sequence is CASSITTGGLVNSPLHF. CDR3 DNA sequence: TGTGCCAGTAGTATAACAACAGGGGGCCTTGTTAATTCACCCCTCCACTTT.

V and J are TRBV15 and TRBJ2-3, with TRBD2 identical over 15 bases. J was trimmed by 4 bases and V by 3 bases; bases with no gene match: 17. CDR1 is LNHNV, CDR2 YYDKDF, per germline (reference sequence). The CDR3 is 21 amino acids. The chain's CDR3 is CATSSPPAAGLAGGPADTQYF. The DNA of the CDR3 is TGTGCCACCAGCAGCCCCCCGGCGGCAGGACTAGCGGGAGGGCCTGCAGATACGCAGTATTTT.

The V gene is TRBV11-2, the J gene TRBJ2-1; 9 bases match TRBD2. V lost 2 bases to trimming and J lost 1 base; unmatched junction nucleotides: 3. The CDR3 spans 16 residues. CDR1 is SGHAT and CDR2 is FQNNGV in the germline V gene. In DNA, the CDR3 is TGTGCCAGCAGCTTATTAAGCGGGAGGTCCTACAATGAGCAGTTCTTC. It codes for CASSLLSGRSYNEQFF.

This clone has only one observation. The gene calls are TRBV7-9 and TRBJ1-1; tentative D call: TRBD1 (6 bases). The germline CDR1 and CDR2 sequences are SEHNR and FQNEAQ (reference sequence). Trimming cost V 3 bases and J 6 bases, with 14 bases left between them. CDR3 length: 14 residues. CDR3 region: CASSFSRGSSEAFF. The CDR3 coding sequence is TGTGCCAGCAGCTTTTCCAGGGGTTCTTCTGAAGCTTTCTTT.

This chain links TRBV6-6 with TRBJ2-7; 9 bases line up with TRBD1. V was pared by 7 bases and J by 4 bases, with 14 bases of the junction left unmatched. The V gene's germline CDR1 is MNHNY and CDR2 SVGAGI (reference sequence). The CDR3 totals 16 residues. CDR3 bases: TGTGCCAGCACACCTATTCCGGGACAGGGATTTTACGAGCAGTACTTC. Translation gives CASTPIPGQGFYEQYF.

Comment on this clone: Within the sample, other DNA sequences also encode this same CDR3. V usage is TRBV5-1 and J usage is TRBJ1-3; no clear D gene. From germline, CDR1 is SGHRS and CDR2 YFSETQ. Between the trimmed V and J ends, which lost 0 bases and 2 bases, there was a span of 6 bases. The CDR3 is made up of 14 amino acids. The CDR3 region has the DNA TGCGCCAGCAGCTTGGGGGAGCCTGGAAACACCATATATTTT. Its translation: CASSLGEPGNTIYF.

V is TRBV28 and J is TRBJ2-7; maybe TRBD1 (7 bases). Deletions cut 8 bases from V and 3 bases from J, with 14 bases between. Germline V gives CDR1 MDHEN, CDR2 SYDVKM. The CDR3 is made up of 13 amino acids. CDR3: CASSRQGLYEQYF. CDR3 bases: TGTGCCAGCTCCCGACAGGGACTCTACGAGCAGTACTTC.